These 26 T cell receptor beta chains originate from one sample sequenced in a study of blood T cell repertoires in COVID-19. Profiled with immunoSEQ multiplex PCR; TCRdb holds only in-frame clones, not every one. The data hold about 300,000 clones, with around 90% observed a single time. The sequenced sample was PBMCs or T cells enriched from blood (not recorded which). The receptor source for this set is a woman in her 30s who had recovered from COVID-19.

The chain carries TRBV7-3 and TRBJ2-2; the match to TRBD1 covers 9 bases. The CDR3 has 14 amino acids. Per germline, CDR1 SGHTA and CDR2 FQGTGA. The junction had 5 bases not matched to a gene; V was cut back by 8 bases and J by 4 bases. In nucleotides, the CDR3 is TGTGCCAGCGCGGGACAGGGAGGCACCGGGGAGCTGTTTTTT. This translates into CASAGQGGTGELFF.

CDR3 nucleotide sequence: TGTGCCAGCAGCCAACGGACAGGGGCCGAGACCCAGTACTTC. This sequence encodes CASSQRTGAETQYF. The rearrangement links TRBV3-1 (or the pseudogene TRBV3-2) to TRBJ2-5; 9 positions match TRBD1. V was pared by 2 bases and J by 5 bases, with 3 bases of the junction left unmatched. Germline assignment: CDR1 LGHDT and CDR2 YNNKEL (reference sequence). The CDR3 totals 14 residues.

The chain is built from TRBV5-4 and TRBJ1-2; 7 nucleotides align to TRBD1. Trimming cost V 2 bases and J 4 bases; bases outside gene matches: 2. The CDR3 runs to 13 residues. Germline-derived CDR1 and CDR2 are SGHNT and YYREEE (reference sequence). The CDR3 region is CASSFTGAYGYTF. CDR3 nucleotide sequence: TGTGCCAGCAGCTTCACAGGGGCCTATGGCTACACCTTC.

The chain combines TRBV7-9 with TRBJ2-5, with D hard to call. This CDR3 spans 18 amino acids. The V gene lost 5 bases and the J gene lost 5 bases, with 27 bases spanning the gap. Germline V CDR1 and CDR2: SEHNR, FQNEAQ (reference sequence). The CDR3 DNA reads TGTGCCAGCAGCCCGACGGAGACGGCCGGCGCCACTTGGGAGACCCAGTACTTC. Translation: CASSPTETAGATWETQYF.

V and J are TRBV6-6 and TRBJ1-1; D is undetermined. Per germline, CDR1 MNHNY and CDR2 SVGAGI (reference sequence). CDR3 length: 14 residues. V lost 6 bases and J 5 bases, leaving 16 bases between the germline ends. CDR3: CASSLDLVRTEAFF. In nucleotides, the CDR3 is TGTGCCAGCAGCCTAGACCTAGTGAGGACTGAAGCTTTCTTT.

The chain is built from TRBV7-3 and TRBJ2-7, with D possibly matching TRBD1 (6 bases). The V end lost 5 bases, the J end lost 6 bases, and 17 bases lay between the germline ends. The V gene's germline CDR1 is SGHTA and CDR2 FQGTGA. CDR3 length equals 14 residues. The CDR3 DNA follows: TGTGCCAGCAGCCCCACGCAGGGGTGGGCCGAGCAGTACTTC. Its protein is CASSPTQGWAEQYF.

The rearrangement links TRBV9 to TRBJ2-5, with TRBD2 matching 9 bases. With 0 bases clipped from V and 3 bases from J, the junction kept 6 bases outside the gene matches. The CDR3 consists of 16 residues. Per the germline V gene, CDR1 is SGDLS and CDR2 is YYNGEE. The DNA of the CDR3 is TGTGCCAGCAGCGTAGCCGCGGGGGGGTTTAAAGAGACCCAGTACTTC. Translating gives CASSVAAGGFKETQYF. Using reference TRBV9 and TRBJ2-5 for the parts outside the CDR3, the full variable domain is DSGVTQTPKHLITATGQRVTLRCSPRSGDLSVYWYQQSLDQGLQFLIQYYNGEERAKGNILERFSAQQFPDLHSELNLSSLELGDSALYFCASSVAAGGFKETQYFGPGTRLLVL.

The genes are TRBV4-3 and TRBJ1-5, with unresolved D. Germline CDR1 is LGHNA and CDR2 is YSLEER. The V and J ends lost 0 bases and 7 bases respectively, with 13 bases between them. The CDR3 is 15 amino acids. The CDR3 region is CASSQDGGKLQPQHF. The CDR3 coding sequence is TGCGCCAGCAGCCAAGACGGAGGAAAGCTCCAGCCCCAGCATTTT.

This clone was detected only once. The chain recombines TRBV30 with TRBJ1-4; D is undetermined. From germline, CDR1 is GTSNPN and CDR2 SVGIG (reference sequence). The CDR3 runs to 13 residues. The V end was cut by 2 bases, the J end by 5 bases, with 9 bases between. The chain's CDR3 is CAWSLDSNEKLFF. The CDR3, as DNA: TGTGCCTGGAGTTTAGACTCGAATGAAAAACTGTTTTTT.

The rearrangement links TRBV3-1 (or the pseudogene TRBV3-2) to TRBJ2-1; D is ambiguous. Germline V lookup: CDR1 LGHDT, CDR2 YNNKEL (reference sequence). The CDR3 is 14 residues long. Trimming took 1 base from V and 3 from J, leaving 7 bases between them. This CDR3 reads CASSQVISYNEQFF. The CDR3 DNA follows: TGTGCCAGCAGCCAAGTGATTAGCTACAATGAGCAGTTCTTC.

The CDR3 bases are TGTGCCAGCAGCCAAAGTGGACAGACCTATGGCTACACCTTC. It is translated as CASSQSGQTYGYTF. V is TRBV27 and J is TRBJ1-2; maybe TRBD1 (6 bases). Germline CDR1 and CDR2: MNHEY and SMNVEV (reference sequence). Deletions cut 6 bases from V and 4 bases from J, with 15 bases between. This CDR3 is built from 14 residues.

This chain uses TRBV5-6 with TRBJ1-2; no reliable D call. CDR3 length: 15 residues. From germline, CDR1 is SGHDT and CDR2 YYEEEE. The ends were cut back, 4 bases at V and 7 bases at J, with 20 bases in the middle. CDR3 sequence reads: CASSPGWRKRGGYTF. The CDR3 DNA reads as TGTGCCAGCAGCCCCGGGTGGAGGAAAAGAGGTGGCTACACCTTC.

The rearrangement joins TRBV29-1 to TRBJ2-2; 8 positions agree with TRBD1. Germline-derived CDR1 and CDR2 are SQVTM and ANQGSEA. Trimming at V came to 5 bases and at J to 5 bases, leaving 10 bases not matched to a gene. This CDR3 is 15 amino acids long. The CDR3 reads CSVYGGQGATGELFF. The CDR3 bases are TGCAGCGTTTACGGTGGGCAGGGGGCAACCGGGGAGCTGTTTTTT.

CDR3 amino acids: CASSLLEGTEAFF. CDR3 nucleotide sequence: TGTGCCAGCAGCCTGCTGGAGGGCACTGAAGCTTTCTTT. The genes are TRBV7-9 and TRBJ1-1; D gene uncertain. The germline V gene has CDR1 SEHNR and CDR2 FQNEAQ (reference sequence). The CDR3 extends over 13 amino acids. V lost 5 bases and J lost 4, with 11 bases in between.

This clone was seen once. The chain recombines TRBV30 with TRBJ1-5; TRBD1 matches 11 bases. The CDR3 spans 17 residues. CDR1 GTSNPN and CDR2 SVGIG come from the germline V gene (reference sequence). J lost 2 bases, V lost 1 base, and 7 bases had no gene match. CDR3 coding DNA: TGTGCCTGGAGTGGGGGACAGGGGGGGCTCGGCAATCAGCCCCAGCATTTT. Protein product: CAWSGGQGGLGNQPQHF.

V usage is TRBV2 and J usage is TRBJ1-2; D not resolved. The germline V and J ends were trimmed by 6 bases and 4 bases, with 9 bases remaining between them. From germline, CDR1 is SNHLY and CDR2 FYNNEI. CDR3 length: 12 amino acids. This CDR3 reads CASRGESYGYTF. CDR3 nucleotide sequence: TGTGCCAGCAGGGGAGAATCCTATGGCTACACCTTC. The whole variable domain, remainder taken from reference TRBV2 and TRBJ1-2, is EPEVTQTPSHQVTQMGQEVILRCVPISNHLYFYWYRQILGQKVEFLVSFYNNEISEKSEIFDDQFSVERPDGSNFTLKIRSTKLEDSAMYFCASRGESYGYTFGSGTRLTVV.

The chain combines TRBV11-1 with TRBJ2-5; possible D gene TRBD2, 7 bases. The CDR3 has 15 amino acids. Germline V gives CDR1 SGHAT, CDR2 FQDESV (reference sequence). Trimming removed 6 bases from V and 2 bases from J, with 16 bases in between. The CDR3 coding sequence is TGTGCCAGCAGTGATAGGGGGGGCAATCAAGAGACCCAGTACTTC. Amino acids: CASSDRGGNQETQYF.

CDR3 sequence reads: CASSYSRVAGGLKQYF. The CDR3 bases are TGTGCCAGCAGTTACTCCCGGGTGGCAGGGGGGTTAAAGCAGTACTTC. The chain joins TRBV6-5 to TRBJ2-7; the D gene is possibly TRBD1 (7 bases). V shed 0 bases and J shed 8 bases, with 20 bases lying between them. The germline CDR1 and CDR2 sequences are MNHEY and SVGAGI. This CDR3 is built from 16 residues.

The chain couples TRBV6-2 or TRBV6-3 to TRBJ1-5; no clear D gene. Germline V gene sequence: CDR1 MNHEY, CDR2 SVGEGT. The V end was cut by 0 bases, the J end by 7 bases, with 13 bases between. There are 15 residues in the CDR3. DNA of the CDR3: TGTGCCAGCAGTTACTCTTCGGGTCCGGGGCAGCCCCAGCATTTT. It translates to CASSYSSGPGQPQHF.

This clone was seen a few times. The rearrangement joins TRBV29-1 to TRBJ1-3; 8 bases match TRBD1. Trimming removed 4 bases from V and 6 bases from J; junction bases left unmatched: 5. The CDR3 runs to 13 residues. The germline gives CDR1 SQVTM, CDR2 ANQGSEA. This chain's CDR3 is CSVVAGGANTIYF. The CDR3 DNA reads TGCAGCGTTGTTGCAGGGGGCGCAAACACCATATATTTT.

This chain connects TRBV9 to TRBJ1-2, with TRBD1 matching 7 bases. Trimming removed 3 bases from V and 1 base from J; junction bases left unmatched: 9. The germline CDR1 and CDR2 sequences are SGDLS and YYNGEE. The CDR3 runs 16 residues. Here the CDR3 DNA reads TGTGCCAGCAGCGCAGGGACAGTGCGGGGTAACTATGGCTACACCTTC. It codes for CASSAGTVRGNYGYTF.

The CDR3: CASSYPTQKTSSYEQYF. The CDR3 DNA is TGTGCCAGCAGTTACCCCACGCAGAAAACTAGCTCCTACGAGCAGTACTTC. V is TRBV6-2 or TRBV6-3 and J is TRBJ2-7; maybe TRBD2 (5 bases). The CDR3 loop spans 17 amino acids. Between the trimmed V and J ends, which lost 2 bases and 0 bases, there was a span of 17 bases. Germline V gene sequence: CDR1 MNHEY, CDR2 SVGEGT.

This clone was picked up one time. The CDR3 loop reads CASSRQANGYTF. The CDR3 nucleotides are TGTGCCAGCAGCCGACAGGCAAATGGCTACACCTTC. The chain has TRBV3-1 (or the pseudogene TRBV3-2) and TRBJ1-2; D possibly corresponds to TRBD1 (6 bases). The CDR3 contains 12 residues. The germline V gene has CDR1 LGHDT and CDR2 YNNKEL (reference sequence). V was pared by 4 bases and J by 6 bases, with 9 bases between.

V and J are TRBV4-1 and TRBJ1-1; D not certain. Trimming took off 5 bases at V and 0 bases at J, with 10 bases between the two ends. Germline V lookup: CDR1 MGHRA, CDR2 YSYEKL. The CDR3 has 14 residues. CDR3 in DNA: TGCGCCAGCAGCTTCGTTAGCATGAACACTGAAGCTTTCTTT. Residues: CASSFVSMNTEAFF.

V is TRBV6-2 or TRBV6-3 and J is TRBJ1-5; tentative D call: TRBD1 (6 bases). V was pared by 6 bases and J by 3 bases, with 9 bases between. This CDR3 is 13 amino acids long. Germline CDR1 MNHEY, CDR2 SVGEGT. CDR3 nucleotide sequence: TGTGCCAGCAGCCGGACAGTCAATCAGCCCCAGCATTTT. It encodes CASSRTVNQPQHF.

V is TRBV9 and J is TRBJ1-2, with 7 bases lining up with TRBD1. After removal of 4 bases from V and 2 bases from J, the junction contained 5 bases not matched to a gene. Germline assignment: CDR1 SGDLS and CDR2 YYNGEE. CDR3 size: 14 residues. CDR3 loop: CASSRGTENYGYTF. CDR3 coding DNA: TGTGCCAGCAGCAGAGGGACAGAAAACTATGGCTACACCTTC.